Listed below are T cell receptor beta chains from one sample, sequenced in a study of T cell changes during pregnancy in multiple sclerosis. TCRdb's table, derived via immunoSEQ multiplex PCR, lists solely in-frame clones and lacks some. The table includes tens of thousands of clones, 90% detected once. This material consisted of CD4+ T cells from peripheral blood mononuclear cells, taken in the second trimester of pregnancy. Receptors were obtained from a female donor with multiple sclerosis, enrolled in a pregnancy study. Both conserved end residues are trimmed from each CDR3. A D gene is named only where the DNA matches it firmly.

v_gene: TRBV7-9; d_gene: .; j_gene: TRBJ2-1; CDR3aa: ASSLELATGEHFNEQF
v_gene: TRBV7-3; d_gene: TRBD2; j_gene: TRBJ2-3; CDR3aa: ASSFFSGSSDTQY
v_gene: TRBV18; d_gene: TRBD1; j_gene: TRBJ1-2; CDR3aa: ASSTGAGGNYGYT
v_gene: TRBV23-1; d_gene: .; j_gene: TRBJ2-1; CDR3aa: ASSQRTHLVRPEGDNEQF
v_gene: TRBV10-3; d_gene: .; j_gene: TRBJ1-3; CDR3aa: AISWGGTGNTIY
v_gene: TRBV11-3; d_gene: .; j_gene: TRBJ2-5; CDR3aa: ASSLFLQGRETQY
v_gene: TRBV4-3; d_gene: TRBD2; j_gene: TRBJ2-1; CDR3aa: ASSQKARGRGDNEQF
v_gene: TRBV27; d_gene: .; j_gene: TRBJ1-3; CDR3aa: ASRRSDSSGNTIY
v_gene: TRBV19; d_gene: TRBD1; j_gene: TRBJ1-1; CDR3aa: ASSIVGGLSTEAF
v_gene: TRBV18; d_gene: TRBD1; j_gene: TRBJ2-1; CDR3aa: ASSPPGQGYNEQF